What follows are 19 T cell receptor beta chains derived from one specimen sequenced in a study of cytomegalovirus exposure and HLA in healthy donors. The primer mix had 60 Vbeta and 13 Jbeta primers. Libraries were prepared by immunoSEQ multiplex PCR; TCRdb keeps only in-frame clonotypes and omits some of them. Counted here are roughly 130,000 clones, about three quarters occurring once; the ten biggest clones make up 6% to 8%. Sequencing was performed on PBMCs. The receptor source for this set is a man aged 40-50 years in good health and CMV-seropositive.

The rearrangement uses TRBV5-1 and TRBJ2-7; D is ambiguous. Germline CDR1 reads SGHRS; CDR2 reads YFSETQ. The V end was cut by 2 bases, the J end by 2 bases, with 5 bases between. This CDR3 comprises 12 residues. CDR3 DNA sequence: TGCGCCAGCAGCTTAAATACCTACGAGCAGTACTTC. Protein: CASSLNTYEQYF.

This rearrangement joins TRBV28 to TRBJ2-7; 7 bases are a match to TRBD1. Germline V gene lookup returns CDR1 MDHEN and CDR2 SYDVKM. The CDR3 contains 14 residues. V trimming: 2 bases; J trimming: 3 bases; junction bases outside the gene matches: 4. CDR3 coding DNA: TGTGCCAGCAGTTTAAGGGGGCCCTACTACGAGCAGTACTTC. Amino acid sequence: CASSLRGPYYEQYF. Full variable domain (outside the CDR3, taken from reference TRBV28 and TRBJ2-7): DVKVTQSSRYLVKRTGEKVFLECVQDMDHENMFWYRQDPGLGLRLIYFSYDVKMKEKGDIPEGYSVSREKKERFSLILESASTNQTSMYLCASSLRGPYYEQYFGPGTRLTVT.

In its sample, this clone was seen a few times. The rearrangement joins TRBV10-1 to TRBJ1-1; D gene ambiguous. V was trimmed by 7 bases and J by 0 bases, leaving 9 bases between them. Looked up from germline, CDR1 is WNHNN and CDR2 is SYGVQD (reference sequence). This CDR3 is built from 13 residues. The CDR3 coding sequence is TGCGCCAGCAAGGCAGACATGAACACTGAAGCTTTCTTT. It specifies CASKADMNTEAFF.

The rearrangement uses TRBV5-1 and TRBJ1-5; 9 bases match TRBD1. The CDR3 has 15 residues. V lost 3 bases, J lost 6 bases, and 7 bases stayed unmatched. Germline V gene sequence: CDR1 SGHRS, CDR2 YFSETQ. The CDR3, as DNA: TGCGCCAGCAGCTCTGGGACAGGGAAAGGTCAGCCCCAGCATTTT. This gives the protein CASSSGTGKGQPQHF.

CDR3 DNA sequence: TGTGCCAGCAGTGAAGAGGGGGGCAATCAGCCCCAGCATTTT. This gives the protein CASSEEGGNQPQHF. The chain has TRBV2 and TRBJ1-5; D may be TRBD1 (6 bases). The CDR3 is 14 amino acids. The germline CDR1 and CDR2 sequences are SNHLY and FYNNEI. Trimming cost V 1 base and J 2 bases, with 6 bases left between them.

The V call is TRBV7-9, the J call TRBJ2-1, with 8 bases lining up with TRBD1. Germline trimming cut 5 bases from V and 8 bases from J; bases unmatched to any gene: 20. The germline V gene encodes CDR1 SEHNR and CDR2 FQNEAQ (reference sequence). CDR3 length: 18 residues. This chain's CDR3 is CASSHLRTGGLGGDEQFF. Written as DNA, the CDR3 is TGTGCCAGCAGCCACCTTAGAACAGGGGGATTAGGAGGTGATGAGCAGTTCTTC.

The CDR3 DNA reads as TGCGCCAGCAGCCAAGACAGCAGGAATGAAAAACTGTTTTTT. Residues: CASSQDSRNEKLFF. The J gene is TRBJ1-4, the V gene TRBV4-1; D gene ambiguous. Between the trimmed V and J ends, which lost 0 bases and 5 bases, there was a span of 7 bases. CDR1 is MGHRA and CDR2 is YSYEKL in the germline V gene. The CDR3 spans 14 residues.

The genes are TRBV10-1 and TRBJ2-1, with TRBD2 as a possible D gene (6 bases). This CDR3 has 14 residues. Per germline, CDR1 WNHNN and CDR2 SYGVQD (reference sequence). V shed 0 bases and J shed 10 bases, with 13 bases lying between them. CDR3 DNA: TGCGCCAGCAGTGAGTCCCTAGGAGGGCCCGAGCAGTTCTTC. Protein: CASSESLGGPEQFF.

Only a few counts were recorded for this clone. CDR3 sequence: CASSTRPRGGKLIEAFF. The DNA of the CDR3 is TGTGCCAGCAGCACTCGACCACGGGGAGGGAAGTTGATTGAAGCTTTCTTT. The rearrangement uses TRBV11-2 and TRBJ1-1; D is ambiguous. V lost 5 bases and J 7 bases, leaving 26 bases between the germline ends. The CDR3 runs to 17 residues. Germline CDR1 SGHAT, CDR2 FQNNGV. The entire variable domain, with the rest obtained from reference TRBV11-2 and TRBJ1-1, is as follows: EAGVAQSPRYKIIEKRQSVAFWCNPISGHATLYWYQQILGQGPKLLIQFQNNGVVDDSQLPKDRFSAERLKGVDSTLKIQPAKLEDSAVYLCASSTRPRGGKLIEAFFGQGTRLTVV.

The count of this clone is one. The chain joins TRBV27 to TRBJ2-7; D gene uncertain. V was shortened by 4 bases and J by 0 bases, with 7 bases between the two germline ends. In germline, CDR1 is MNHEY, CDR2 SMNVEV (reference sequence). The CDR3 is made up of 13 amino acids. The CDR3 spells CASSYGRSYEQYF. In DNA form, the CDR3 reads TGTGCCAGCAGTTACGGTCGCTCCTACGAGCAGTACTTC.

This clone was counted between two and nine times. V and J are TRBV11-2 and TRBJ2-1; 12 nucleotides align to TRBD2. In germline, CDR1 is SGHAT, CDR2 FQNNGV. This CDR3 is built from 14 residues. V lost 5 bases, J lost 7 bases, and 3 bases stayed unmatched. CDR3 DNA sequence: TGTGCCAGCAGCCTAGCGGGAGGGACTAATGAGCAGTTCTTC. Translated: CASSLAGGTNEQFF.

The rearrangement joins TRBV28 to TRBJ1-5; tentatively, D is TRBD1 (6 bases). Trimming removed 4 bases from V and 0 bases from J, with 10 bases in between. CDR3 size: 15 residues. Germline CDR1 and CDR2: MDHEN and SYDVKM. CDR3 in amino acids: CASSSQGISNQPQHF. CDR3 DNA: TGTGCCAGCAGTTCGCAGGGGATTAGCAATCAGCCCCAGCATTTT.

The chain is built from TRBV9 and TRBJ1-5; no firm D call. CDR1 is SGDLS and CDR2 is YYNGEE in the germline V gene. Trimming took 0 bases from V and 0 from J, leaving 7 bases between them. The CDR3 has 15 residues. The CDR3: CASSVGENSNQPQHF. The CDR3 DNA sequence: TGTGCCAGCAGCGTAGGAGAGAATAGCAATCAGCCCCAGCATTTT. Together with reference TRBV9 and TRBJ1-5, the CDR3 gives the full variable domain: DSGVTQTPKHLITATGQRVTLRCSPRSGDLSVYWYQQSLDQGLQFLIQYYNGEERAKGNILERFSAQQFPDLHSELNLSSLELGDSALYFCASSVGENSNQPQHFGDGTRLSIL.

The rearrangement joins TRBV5-1 to TRBJ1-4; D unresolved. Trimming removed 4 bases from V and 8 bases from J, with 15 bases in between. The CDR3 sequence is 14 residues long. The germline V gene has CDR1 SGHRS and CDR2 YFSETQ. The CDR3, as DNA: TGCGCCAGCAGCCCCGGGGAGGGCTGGGAAAAACTGTTTTTT. It translates to CASSPGEGWEKLFF.

This clone was observed once. The chain carries TRBV19 and TRBJ2-3; TRBD1 matches 7 bases. CDR1 is LNHDA and CDR2 is SQIVND in the germline V gene (reference sequence). V shed 3 bases and J 2 bases; nucleotides not matched to a gene: 5. The CDR3 is made up of 15 amino acids. The CDR3 spells CASSIQTGNTDTQYF. CDR3 in DNA: TGTGCCAGTAGTATCCAGACAGGGAACACAGATACGCAGTATTTT.

This rearrangement joins TRBV5-6 to TRBJ2-3, with TRBD2 identical over 9 bases. The CDR3 spans 16 residues. Germline V CDR1 and CDR2: SGHDT, YYEEEE. Germline trimming cut 3 bases from V and 4 bases from J; bases unmatched to any gene: 9. CDR3: CASSSGGGGRADTQYF. Here the CDR3 DNA reads TGTGCCAGCAGCTCCGGCGGGGGGGGCAGGGCAGATACGCAGTATTTT.

The CDR3 loop is CASSLGSIAGELFF. CDR3 nucleotide sequence: TGTGCCAGCAGTCTCGGGTCCATAGCCGGGGAGCTGTTTTTT. This chain links TRBV28 with TRBJ2-2; no reliable D call. Germline lookup yields CDR1 MDHEN and CDR2 SYDVKM. The CDR3 is 14 amino acids. V was pared by 5 bases and J by 6 bases, with 13 bases between. Full variable domain (outside the CDR3, taken from reference TRBV28 and TRBJ2-2): DVKVTQSSRYLVKRTGEKVFLECVQDMDHENMFWYRQDPGLGLRLIYFSYDVKMKEKGDIPEGYSVSREKKERFSLILESASTNQTSMYLCASSLGSIAGELFFGEGSRLTVL.

The chain is built from TRBV5-1 and TRBJ2-1; no firm D call. The V and J ends lost 5 bases and 0 bases respectively, with 9 bases between them. The CDR3 covers 14 residues. CDR1 and CDR2 from the germline V gene are SGHRS and YFSETQ. CDR3 DNA: TGCGCCAGCAGAGACCCTAGCTCCTACAATGAGCAGTTCTTC. Protein product: CASRDPSSYNEQFF.

The chain's CDR3 is CASRQGAGEQYF. The CDR3 region has the DNA TGTGCCAGCAGACAGGGGGCGGGCGAGCAGTACTTC. J is TRBJ2-7 and V is TRBV6-5, with 9 bases matching TRBD1. Germline loops: CDR1 MNHEY, CDR2 SVGAGI. V trimming: 6 bases; J trimming: 6 bases; junction bases outside the gene matches: 3. The CDR3 extends over 12 amino acids.